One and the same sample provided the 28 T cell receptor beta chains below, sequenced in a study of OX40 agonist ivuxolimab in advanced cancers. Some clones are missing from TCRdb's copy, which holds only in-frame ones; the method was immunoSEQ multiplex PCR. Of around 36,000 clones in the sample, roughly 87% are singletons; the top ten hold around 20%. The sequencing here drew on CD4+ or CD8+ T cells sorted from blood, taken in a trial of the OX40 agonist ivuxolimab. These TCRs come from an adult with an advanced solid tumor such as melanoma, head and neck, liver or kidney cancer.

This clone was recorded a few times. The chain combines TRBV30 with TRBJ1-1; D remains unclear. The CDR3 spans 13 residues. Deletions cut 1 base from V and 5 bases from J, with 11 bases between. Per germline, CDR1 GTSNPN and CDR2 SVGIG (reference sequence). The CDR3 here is CAWSAVLGTEAFF. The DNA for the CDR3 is TGTGCCTGGAGTGCGGTCCTAGGGACTGAAGCTTTCTTT.

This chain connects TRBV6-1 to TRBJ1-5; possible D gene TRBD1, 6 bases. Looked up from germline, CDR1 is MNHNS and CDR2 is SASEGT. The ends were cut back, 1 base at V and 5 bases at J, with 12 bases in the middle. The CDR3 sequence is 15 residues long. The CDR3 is CASSEEDSFYQPQHF. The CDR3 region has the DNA TGTGCCAGCAGTGAAGAGGACAGCTTCTATCAGCCCCAGCATTTT.

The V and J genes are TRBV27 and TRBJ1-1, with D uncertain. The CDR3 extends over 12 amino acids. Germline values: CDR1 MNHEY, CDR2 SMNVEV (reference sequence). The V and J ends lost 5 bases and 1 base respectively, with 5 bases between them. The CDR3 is CASSRANTEAFF. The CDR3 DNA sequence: TGTGCCAGCAGTCGGGCGAACACTGAAGCTTTCTTT.

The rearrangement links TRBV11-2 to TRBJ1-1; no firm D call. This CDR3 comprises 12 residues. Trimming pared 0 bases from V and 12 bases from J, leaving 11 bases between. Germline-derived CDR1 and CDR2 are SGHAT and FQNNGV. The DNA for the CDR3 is TGTGCCAGCAGCTTAGAGACTTCCCCTACTTTCTTT. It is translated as CASSLETSPTFF.

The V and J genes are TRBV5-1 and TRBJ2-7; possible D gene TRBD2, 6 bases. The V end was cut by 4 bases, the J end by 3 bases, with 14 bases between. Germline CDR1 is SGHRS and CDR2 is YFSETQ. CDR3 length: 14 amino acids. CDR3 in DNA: TGCGCCAGCAGCCCGGGGGTGTACAGCTACGAGCAGTACTTC. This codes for CASSPGVYSYEQYF.

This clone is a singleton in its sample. CDR3 loop: CASSPPSYEQYF. Here the CDR3 DNA reads TGTGCCAGCAGCCCGCCCTCCTACGAGCAGTACTTC. The genes are TRBV7-9 and TRBJ2-7; D unresolved. The V gene lost 5 bases and the J gene lost 0 bases, with 5 bases spanning the gap. The CDR3 runs to 12 residues. CDR1 and CDR2 (germline): SEHNR, FQNEAQ (reference sequence).

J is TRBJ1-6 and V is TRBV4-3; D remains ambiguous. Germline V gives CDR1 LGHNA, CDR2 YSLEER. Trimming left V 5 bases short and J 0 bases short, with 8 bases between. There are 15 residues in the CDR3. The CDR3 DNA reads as TGCGCCAGCAGCACCGGCCTCTCCTATAATTCACCCCTCCACTTT. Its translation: CASSTGLSYNSPLHF.

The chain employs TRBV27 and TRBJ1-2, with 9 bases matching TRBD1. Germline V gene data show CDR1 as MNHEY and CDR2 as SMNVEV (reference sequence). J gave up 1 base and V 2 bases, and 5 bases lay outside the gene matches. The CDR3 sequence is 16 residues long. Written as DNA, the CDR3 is TGTGCCAGCAGTTTAGGCGCGGGACAGGGTAACTATGGCTACACCTTC. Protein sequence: CASSLGAGQGNYGYTF.

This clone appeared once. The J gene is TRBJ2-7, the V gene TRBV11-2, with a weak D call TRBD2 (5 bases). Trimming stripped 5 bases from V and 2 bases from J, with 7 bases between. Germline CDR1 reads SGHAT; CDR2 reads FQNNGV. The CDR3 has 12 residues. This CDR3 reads CASSPGAYEQYF. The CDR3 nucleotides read TGTGCCAGCAGCCCCGGGGCCTACGAGCAGTACTTC. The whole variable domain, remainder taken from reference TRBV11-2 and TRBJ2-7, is EAGVAQSPRYKIIEKRQSVAFWCNPISGHATLYWYQQILGQGPKLLIQFQNNGVVDDSQLPKDRFSAERLKGVDSTLKIQPAKLEDSAVYLCASSPGAYEQYFGPGTRLTVT.

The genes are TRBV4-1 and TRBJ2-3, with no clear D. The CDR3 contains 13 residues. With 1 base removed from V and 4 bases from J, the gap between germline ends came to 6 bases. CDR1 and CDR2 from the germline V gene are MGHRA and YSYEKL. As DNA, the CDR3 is TGCGCCAGCAGCCAAGTTGGGGCAGATACGCAGTATTTT. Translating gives CASSQVGADTQYF.

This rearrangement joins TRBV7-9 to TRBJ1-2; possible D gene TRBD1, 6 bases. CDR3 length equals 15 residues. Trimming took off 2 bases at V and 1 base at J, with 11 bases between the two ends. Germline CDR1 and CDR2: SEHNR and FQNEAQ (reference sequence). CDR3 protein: CASSLIPGVNYGYTF. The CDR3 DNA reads TGTGCCAGCAGCTTAATCCCAGGGGTTAACTATGGCTACACCTTC.

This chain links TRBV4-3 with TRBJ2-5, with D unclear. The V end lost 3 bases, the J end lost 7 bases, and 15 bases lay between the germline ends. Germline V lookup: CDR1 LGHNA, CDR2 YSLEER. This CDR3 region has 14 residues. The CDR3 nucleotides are TGCGCCAGCAGCCAGGATTATCCGCTGGGGACCCAGTACTTC. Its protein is CASSQDYPLGTQYF.

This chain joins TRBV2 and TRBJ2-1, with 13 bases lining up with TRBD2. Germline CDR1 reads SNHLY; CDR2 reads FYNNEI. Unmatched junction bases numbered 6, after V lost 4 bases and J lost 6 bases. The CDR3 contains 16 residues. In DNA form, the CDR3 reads TGTGCCAGCAGTGCCGGACTAGCGGGGGTCCGCAATGAGCAGTTCTTC. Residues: CASSAGLAGVRNEQFF.

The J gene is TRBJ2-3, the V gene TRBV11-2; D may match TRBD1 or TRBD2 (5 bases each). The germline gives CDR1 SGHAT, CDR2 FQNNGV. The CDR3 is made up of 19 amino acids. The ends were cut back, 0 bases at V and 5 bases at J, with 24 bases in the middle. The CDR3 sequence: CASSLDVFLGDGVRDTQYF. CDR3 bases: TGTGCCAGCAGCTTAGATGTATTTTTGGGGGACGGAGTTCGAGATACGCAGTATTTT.

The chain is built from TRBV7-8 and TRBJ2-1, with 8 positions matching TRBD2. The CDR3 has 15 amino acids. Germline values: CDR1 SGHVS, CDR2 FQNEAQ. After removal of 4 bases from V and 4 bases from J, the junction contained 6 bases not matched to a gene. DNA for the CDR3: TGTGCCAGCAGCTCCAGCGGGGGTACTTACAATGAGCAGTTCTTC. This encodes CASSSSGGTYNEQFF. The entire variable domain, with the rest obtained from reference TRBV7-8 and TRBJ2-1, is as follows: GAGVSQSPRYKVAKRGQDVALRCDPISGHVSLFWYQQALGQGPEFLTYFQNEAQLDKSGLPSDRFFAERPEGSVSTLKIQRTQQEDSAVYLCASSSSGGTYNEQFFGPGTRLTVL.

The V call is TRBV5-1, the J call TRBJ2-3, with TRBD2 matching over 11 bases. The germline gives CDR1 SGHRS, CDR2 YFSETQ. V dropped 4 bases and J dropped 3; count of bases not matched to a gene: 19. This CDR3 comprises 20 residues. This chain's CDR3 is CASSTLPYRSGGARTDTQYF. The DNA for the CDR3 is TGCGCCAGCAGCACCCTCCCTTACCGTAGCGGGGGGGCTAGAACAGATACGCAGTATTTT. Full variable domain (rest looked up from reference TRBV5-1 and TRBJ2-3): KAGVTQTPRYLIKTRGQQVTLSCSPISGHRSVSWYQQTPGQGLQFLFEYFSETQRNKGNFPGRFSGRQFSNSRSEMNVSTLELGDSALYLCASSTLPYRSGGARTDTQYFGPGTRLTVL.

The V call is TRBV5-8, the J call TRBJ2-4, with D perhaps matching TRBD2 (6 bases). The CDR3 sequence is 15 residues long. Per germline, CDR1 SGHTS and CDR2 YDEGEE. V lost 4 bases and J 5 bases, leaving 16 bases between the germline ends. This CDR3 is CASSEAWRGENIQYF. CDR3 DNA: TGTGCCAGCAGCGAGGCATGGCGGGGAGAAAACATTCAGTACTTC.

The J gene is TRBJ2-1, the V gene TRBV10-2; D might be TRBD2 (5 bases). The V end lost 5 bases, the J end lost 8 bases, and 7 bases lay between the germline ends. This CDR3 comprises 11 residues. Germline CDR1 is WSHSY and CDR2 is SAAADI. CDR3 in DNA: TGCGCCAGCAGTTCTAGCTATGAGCAGTTCTTC. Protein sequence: CASSSSYEQFF.

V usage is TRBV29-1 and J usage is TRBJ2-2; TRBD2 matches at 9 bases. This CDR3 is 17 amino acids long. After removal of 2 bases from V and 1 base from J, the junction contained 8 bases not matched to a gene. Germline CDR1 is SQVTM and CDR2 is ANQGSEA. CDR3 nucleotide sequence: TGCAGCGTTGAAATAGGAGGAGCGGGGGGGAACACCGGGGAGCTGTTTTTT. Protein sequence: CSVEIGGAGGNTGELFF.

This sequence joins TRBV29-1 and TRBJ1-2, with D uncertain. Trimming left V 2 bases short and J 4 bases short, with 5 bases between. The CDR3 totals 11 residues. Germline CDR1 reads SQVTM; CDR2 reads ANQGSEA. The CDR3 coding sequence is TGCAGCGTTGAACAGGCCTATGGCTACACCTTC. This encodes CSVEQAYGYTF.

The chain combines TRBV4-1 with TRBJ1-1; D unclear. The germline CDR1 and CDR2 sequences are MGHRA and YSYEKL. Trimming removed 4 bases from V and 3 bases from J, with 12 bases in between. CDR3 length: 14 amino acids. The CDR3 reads CASSPLSTYTEAFF. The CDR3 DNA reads TGCGCCAGCAGCCCCCTCTCTACTTACACTGAAGCTTTCTTT.

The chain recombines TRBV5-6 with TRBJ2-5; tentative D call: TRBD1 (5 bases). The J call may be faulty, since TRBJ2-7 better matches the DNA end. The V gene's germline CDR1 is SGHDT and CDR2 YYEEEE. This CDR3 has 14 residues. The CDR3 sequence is CASSFLGRAYEQYF. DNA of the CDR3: TGTGCCAGCAGCTTTTTGGGCAGGGCCTACGAGCAGTACTTC.

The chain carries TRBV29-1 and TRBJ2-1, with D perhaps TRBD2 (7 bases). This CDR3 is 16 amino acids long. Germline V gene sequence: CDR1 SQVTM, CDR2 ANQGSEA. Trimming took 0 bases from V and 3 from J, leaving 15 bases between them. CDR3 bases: TGCAGCGTTGAAGAGGGGGGGCGGAATGTCTACAATGAGCAGTTCTTC. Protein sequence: CSVEEGGRNVYNEQFF.

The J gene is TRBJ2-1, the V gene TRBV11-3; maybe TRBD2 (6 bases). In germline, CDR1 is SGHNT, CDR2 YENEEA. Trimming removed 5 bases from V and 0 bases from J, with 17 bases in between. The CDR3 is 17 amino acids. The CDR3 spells CASSPNPGGSSYNEQFF. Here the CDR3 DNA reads TGTGCCAGCAGCCCAAACCCCGGGGGTAGCTCCTACAATGAGCAGTTCTTC.

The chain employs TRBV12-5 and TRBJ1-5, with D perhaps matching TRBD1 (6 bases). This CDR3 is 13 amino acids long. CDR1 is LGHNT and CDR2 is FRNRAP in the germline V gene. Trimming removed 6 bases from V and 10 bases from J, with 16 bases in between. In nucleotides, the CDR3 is TGTGCTAGTGGCCCAGGGGACCTGAGACCCCAGCATTTT. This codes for CASGPGDLRPQHF.

The CDR3 DNA sequence: TGTGCCAGCAGTAGGGCGGGGGACACCTACGAGCAGTACTTC. It yields the protein CASSRAGDTYEQYF. The chain joins TRBV28 to TRBJ2-7; TRBD2 is a possible D gene (7 bases). The ends were cut back, 5 bases at V and 2 bases at J, with 13 bases in the middle. The CDR3 has 14 residues. The germline V gene has CDR1 MDHEN and CDR2 SYDVKM.

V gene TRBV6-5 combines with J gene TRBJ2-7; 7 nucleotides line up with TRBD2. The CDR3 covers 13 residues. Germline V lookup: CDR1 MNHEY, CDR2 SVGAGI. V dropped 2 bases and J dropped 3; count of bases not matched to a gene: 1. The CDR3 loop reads CASSYTGGYEQYF. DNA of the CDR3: TGTGCCAGCAGTTACACGGGGGGCTACGAGCAGTACTTC.

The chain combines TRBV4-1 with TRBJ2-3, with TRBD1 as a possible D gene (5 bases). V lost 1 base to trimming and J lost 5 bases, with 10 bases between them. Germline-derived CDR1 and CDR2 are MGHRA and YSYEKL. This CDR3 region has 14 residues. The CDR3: CASSQGGYVDTQYF. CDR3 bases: TGCGCCAGCAGCCAAGGGGGCTATGTAGATACGCAGTATTTT.